This T cell receptor beta chain was captured in a study of T cell clones after liver transplantation. Across the study: Subjects received no induction therapy and standard immunosuppression until randomization at 12-24 months post-transplant.

CDR1 and CDR2 (germline): SGHDT, YYEEEE. CDR3 length equals 17 residues. Trimming pared 2 bases from V and 0 bases from J, leaving 12 bases between. Repertoires were generated with immunoSEQ multiplex PCR, while TCRdb's copy carries only in-frame clones and drops some. The sample shows roughly 120,000 clones, 90% of them seen only once. The material was CD4+ T cells from blood, obtained 12 months after liver transplant. The receptor comes from a human patient who received a liver transplant. Some T cells may be transferred from the graft donor. The chain couples TRBV5-6 to TRBJ2-6; D may match TRBD1 or TRBD2 (5 bases each). Here the CDR3 reads CASSLTGTPSGANVLTF. The CDR3 nucleotides read TGTGCCAGCAGCTTAACCGGGACCCCCTCTGGGGCCAACGTCCTGACTTTC.